The 23 T cell receptor beta chains below all came from one sample that was sequenced in a study of blood T cell repertoires in COVID-19 (dated by TCRdb to about 2020). Receptor amplification or capture employed the immunoSEQ multiplex PCR assay. In TCRdb, the immuneACCESS table is reduced to in-frame sequences with V and J assigned. These tables do not hold every clone; where another copy was compared, an unresolved V gene accounts for under half, and the others remain unexplained. The sample table records approximately 490,000 clones; roughly 87% of these occur just once. The leading ten clones occupy 0.7% of the sample. Sequenced material: PBMCs or T cells enriched from blood (not recorded which). Source of these receptors: a woman aged 18-29 years who had recovered from COVID-19.

This chain connects TRBV4-2 to TRBJ2-7; D is unclear. Trimming removed 2 bases from V and 2 bases from J, with 10 bases in between. The germline V gene has CDR1 LGHNA and CDR2 YNFKEQ. The CDR3 totals 14 residues. The CDR3: CASSQQYSPYEQYF. In DNA form, the CDR3 reads TGTGCCAGCAGCCAACAGTACAGTCCCTACGAGCAGTACTTC.

In its sample, this clone was seen once. V gene TRBV5-4 combines with J gene TRBJ1-5; 8 bases agree with TRBD1. Per germline, CDR1 SGHNT and CDR2 YYREEE (reference sequence). With 0 bases clipped from V and 11 bases from J, the junction kept 10 bases outside the gene matches. The CDR3 has 15 residues. The CDR3 is CASSLDGQGGGAQHF. CDR3 nucleotides: TGTGCCAGCAGCTTGGATGGACAGGGAGGTGGGGCCCAGCATTTT.

This chain connects TRBV2 to TRBJ1-2, with TRBD1 identical over 9 bases. The CDR3 is 14 residues long. Per germline, CDR1 SNHLY and CDR2 FYNNEI. V dropped 0 bases and J dropped 8; count of bases not matched to a gene: 4. In DNA, the CDR3 is TGTGCCAGCAGTGAAGCCCGGACAGGGGACGGCTACACCTTC. It is translated as CASSEARTGDGYTF.

V gene TRBV2 combines with J gene TRBJ1-6; no firm D call. CDR1 SNHLY and CDR2 FYNNEI come from the germline V gene. With 5 bases removed from V and 1 base from J, the gap between germline ends came to 3 bases. The CDR3 is made up of 13 amino acids. The CDR3 reads CASSSSYNSPLHF. The CDR3 DNA reads as TGTGCCAGCAGTTCGTCCTATAATTCACCCCTCCACTTT.

The chain joins TRBV5-1 to TRBJ2-3; the match to TRBD2 covers 8 bases. Germline loops: CDR1 SGHRS, CDR2 YFSETQ. V shed 3 bases, J shed 5 bases, and the junction held 11 bases outside the gene matches. CDR3 size: 16 residues. CDR3 sequence: CASSSLPGGQVDTQYF. CDR3 bases: TGCGCCAGCAGCTCCCTCCCGGGAGGGCAGGTAGATACGCAGTATTTT.

J is TRBJ2-3 and V is TRBV30; 8 positions agree with TRBD2. The CDR3 length is 14 residues. V gave up 5 bases and J gave up 0 bases; unmatched junction bases: 4. Germline V lookup: CDR1 GTSNPN, CDR2 SVGIG (reference sequence). The CDR3 region has the DNA TGTGCCTGGGACTCTAGCGGGAGCACAGATACGCAGTATTTT. Amino acids: CAWDSSGSTDTQYF.

Here the CDR3 DNA reads TGCGCCAGCAGCCGGGACAGGGGAGATACGCAGTATTTT. It codes for CASSRDRGDTQYF. The chain links TRBV5-1 to TRBJ2-3; TRBD1 agrees at 10 bases. The trim removed 4 bases at V and 5 bases at J, leaving 1 base unmatched. This CDR3 comprises 13 residues. Germline CDR1 reads SGHRS; CDR2 reads YFSETQ.

The chain recombines TRBV9 with TRBJ1-2, with D maybe TRBD1 (5 bases). This CDR3 region has 15 residues. The germline V gene has CDR1 SGDLS and CDR2 YYNGEE. Between the trimmed V and J ends, which lost 0 bases and 2 bases, there was a span of 11 bases. Here the CDR3 DNA reads TGTGCCAGCAGCGTAGGTCAGGGCCCAAACTATGGCTACACCTTC. Its protein product is CASSVGQGPNYGYTF.

V usage is TRBV5-1 and J usage is TRBJ1-1, with 7 bases matching TRBD1. Trimming cost V 4 bases and J 4 bases; bases outside gene matches: 4. There are 13 residues in the CDR3. Germline CDR1 SGHRS, CDR2 YFSETQ. This CDR3 reads CASSPSGGTEAFF. In DNA form, the CDR3 reads TGCGCCAGCAGCCCATCAGGGGGCACTGAAGCTTTCTTT.

CDR3 nucleotides: TGTGCCACCAGTGATCTAGCGGGGGGGAATGAGCAGTTCTTC. Amino acid sequence: CATSDLAGGNEQFF. The chain has TRBV24-1 and TRBJ2-1; TRBD2 agrees at 12 bases. V was pared by 3 bases and J by 7 bases, with 0 bases of the junction left unmatched. The CDR3 consists of 14 residues. Germline assignment: CDR1 KGHDR and CDR2 SFDVKD.

J is TRBJ1-4 and V is TRBV3-1 (or the pseudogene TRBV3-2); D gene ambiguous. Per the germline V gene, CDR1 is LGHDT and CDR2 is YNNKEL (reference sequence). The CDR3 totals 14 residues. The germline V and J ends were trimmed by 0 bases and 8 bases, with 10 bases remaining between them. CDR3 bases: TGTGCCAGCAGCCAAGACAGGTTGTACGAAAAACTGTTTTTT. The encoded protein is CASSQDRLYEKLFF.

This sequence joins TRBV20-1 and TRBJ1-1; D is undetermined. This CDR3 spans 11 amino acids. The V and J ends lost 5 bases and 11 bases respectively, with 15 bases between them. The germline CDR1 and CDR2 sequences are DFQATT and SNEGSKA (reference sequence). CDR3 region: CSAPQPPVAFF. CDR3 nucleotide sequence: TGCAGTGCTCCACAACCACCAGTGGCTTTCTTT.

This clone was seen more than once but under ten times. The chain links TRBV19 to TRBJ1-2; 8 positions match TRBD1. The V gene's germline CDR1 is LNHDA and CDR2 SQIVND (reference sequence). With V trimmed by 3 bases and J by 8 bases, 5 bases remained unmatched. The CDR3 sequence is 13 residues long. The CDR3 loop is CASSIGQGGGYTF. In nucleotides, the CDR3 is TGTGCCAGTAGTATCGGACAGGGTGGAGGCTACACCTTC.

J is TRBJ1-2 and V is TRBV29-1; D may be TRBD1 (6 bases). The CDR3 loop spans 14 amino acids. V gave up 7 bases and J gave up 5 bases, with 20 bases separating them. CDR1 and CDR2 (germline): SQVTM, ANQGSEA. CDR3 DNA sequence: TGCAGCGCTCCCGGGGGGCCCGGGGGTTATGGCTACACCTTC. Translation: CSAPGGPGGYGYTF.

The rearrangement links TRBV28 to TRBJ1-6; 7 bases line up with TRBD1. The CDR3 covers 15 residues. After removal of 9 bases from V and 7 bases from J, the junction contained 12 bases not matched to a gene. From germline, CDR1 is MDHEN and CDR2 SYDVKM. This chain's CDR3 is CASSRGQLRNSPLHF. In DNA, the CDR3 is TGTGCCAGTTCACGGGGACAGCTGAGAAATTCACCCCTCCACTTT.

The rearrangement uses TRBV10-2 and TRBJ1-1; 7 bases are a match to TRBD1. This CDR3 is 14 amino acids long. V was pared by 2 bases and J by 7 bases, with 7 bases of the junction left unmatched. Germline CDR1 reads WSHSY; CDR2 reads SAAADI. The DNA for the CDR3 is TGCGCCAGCAGTGAGACGGGACAGAATAGTGAAGCTTTCTTT. As protein: CASSETGQNSEAFF.

V is TRBV6-4 and J is TRBJ2-3, with 8 bases fitting TRBD2. The CDR3 has 16 amino acids. The germline V gene encodes CDR1 MRHNA and CDR2 SNTAGT. V was clipped by 5 bases and J by 1 base; unmatched bases: 8. The CDR3 DNA sequence: TGTGCCAGCAGTCCATCAACCGGGGGGGGCACAGATACGCAGTATTTT. Translating it yields CASSPSTGGGTDTQYF.

The rearrangement joins TRBV5-1 to TRBJ2-3; TRBD2 agrees at 12 bases. J was trimmed by 4 bases and V by 0 bases; bases with no gene match: 12. The CDR3 is 19 amino acids. Per the germline V gene, CDR1 is SGHRS and CDR2 is YFSETQ. In nucleotides, the CDR3 is TGCGCCAGCAGCTTGGCAGGCGGACTAGCGGGGTCGAATTCAGATACGCAGTATTTT. Protein sequence: CASSLAGGLAGSNSDTQYF. The whole variable domain, filled in from reference TRBV5-1 and TRBJ2-3, reads KAGVTQTPRYLIKTRGQQVTLSCSPISGHRSVSWYQQTPGQGLQFLFEYFSETQRNKGNFPGRFSGRQFSNSRSEMNVSTLELGDSALYLCASSLAGGLAGSNSDTQYFGPGTRLTVL.

The J gene is TRBJ2-1, the V gene TRBV4-1; 12 positions agree with TRBD2. Per germline, CDR1 MGHRA and CDR2 YSYEKL. The junction had 5 bases not matched to a gene; V was cut back by 1 base and J by 10 bases. The CDR3 has 15 residues. The CDR3 nucleotides are TGCGCCAGCAGCCAAGCTAGCGGGGGGGCCGGGGAGCAGTTCTTC. Amino acids: CASSQASGGAGEQFF.

This rearrangement joins TRBV5-1 to TRBJ1-2, with a weak D call TRBD1 (6 bases). The CDR3 sequence is 15 residues long. Germline CDR1 and CDR2: SGHRS and YFSETQ. V shed 0 bases and J shed 3 bases, with 12 bases lying between them. CDR3 loop: CASSLGGGDDYGYTF. CDR3 nucleotide sequence: TGCGCCAGCAGCTTGGGTGGGGGCGACGACTATGGCTACACCTTC.

This chain joins TRBV25-1 and TRBJ1-2; TRBD1 agrees at 9 bases. This CDR3 spans 13 amino acids. The germline CDR1 and CDR2 sequences are MGHDK and SYGVNS. V dropped 8 bases and J dropped 8; count of bases not matched to a gene: 9. The chain's CDR3 is CASHSDRGSGYTF. CDR3 sequence (DNA): TGTGCCAGCCATTCGGACAGGGGATCCGGCTACACCTTC.

This clone was seen more than once but under ten times. The rearrangement links TRBV27 to TRBJ2-2; a weak D match, TRBD1 (6 bases). Germline V CDR1 and CDR2: MNHEY, SMNVEV (reference sequence). Trimming took off 5 bases at V and 5 bases at J, with 18 bases between the two ends. The CDR3 has 16 residues. In DNA, the CDR3 is TGTGCCAGCAGTCCCCTTCGGGACACCACAACCGGGGAGCTGTTTTTT. It specifies CASSPLRDTTTGELFF.

The gene calls are TRBV5-1 and TRBJ1-1; 7 nucleotides match TRBD1. V dropped 0 bases and J dropped 4; count of bases not matched to a gene: 3. The CDR3 consists of 14 residues. Germline V gives CDR1 SGHRS, CDR2 YFSETQ. DNA for the CDR3: TGCGCCAGCAGCTTGGATCCAGGGGGCACTGAAGCTTTCTTT. Amino acid sequence: CASSLDPGGTEAFF.